Included here is one T cell receptor (beta chain) sequence, with context. Its target antigen remains unknown. No much larger clone exists at a distance of one base, and base qualities are not known. This record comes from a study of cytomegalovirus exposure and HLA in healthy donors (dated by TCRdb to 2017 to 2019). Regarding the complete study: An earlier analysis of roughly 570 of the donors reported about 260 Gb of sequence data and 117 million unique TCR beta sequences obtained from approximately 180 million T cells. Among the roughly 390 genotyped donors, around 81% belonged to the genetic ancestry cluster associated with self-reported Caucasian donors. The study aimed to test whether signatures of past pathogen exposure could be identified by cataloging public T cell receptors. Approximately 330 gigabases of sequencing data and around 80 million unique TCR sequences made up an early release that covered approximately 620 HLA-typed donors. A later analysis re-analyzed previously published TCR beta repertoires from roughly 630 donors and added high-resolution HLA genotyping to study TCR occurrence patterns. Because of strong linkage in the cohort, roughly 5 DR-DQ haplotypes were treated as single units for association and clustering. Donor age, sex, ethnicity and CMV serostatus were compiled alongside the repertoire data. The number of typed donors differed by locus: about 620-640 for A, B, C, DRB1 and DQB1; some 500 for DQA1; about 600 for DPA1; and about 470 for DPB1. The study combined high-throughput TCR immunosequencing, statistical association of individual TCRs with disease status, and machine learning to predict cytomegalovirus infection status. Besides the first cohort of 550 to 750 subjects, a separate validation cohort made up of about 120 different subjects was used. Every discovery cohort repertoire had been produced on one sequencing platform. Rather than using new phenotypic data, the later analysis identified candidate immune exposures from TCR beta sequences and from how often those sequences occurred across donors. A later genetic analysis used genome-wide SNP genotypes for about 65% of the roughly 700 donors, treating that subset as a discovery cohort. Among several hundred genotyped donors of the cohort, an average of approximately 200,000 unique TCR beta nucleotide sequences was sequenced per donor, of which about 19% were non-productive. Class I and class II HLA loci were covered by the typing at four-digit resolution. The T cell repertoires of 666 subjects were profiled by immunosequencing and related to cytomegalovirus serostatus. To decide whether each TCR beta V gene segment behaved as functional or pseudogenic, an earlier analysis of some 540 of the donors relied on high-throughput TCR beta sequencing. Paper-wide results and their limitations: In a later analysis, several top co-occurrence clusters were reported to appear linked to parvovirus B19, influenza, CMV and Epstein-Barr virus. A few of the identified cytomegalovirus-associated TCR beta chains were confirmed in vitro to be specific for cytomegalovirus antigens. Compared with the roughly 720-donor mean, donors in an Asian-associated ancestry cluster had fewer N-insertions in productive TCRs, according to a later genetic analysis. A later genetic analysis associated a missense DCLRE1C variant with V-gene and J-gene trimming of TCR beta chains, and an independent cohort replicated the association. Strong co-occurrence of HLA alleles, especially DR and DQ, made assigning TCR associations to individual alleles difficult. The authors suggested that the approach could potentially be extended to other disease states and immunological phenotypes. The 87-base-pair reads could not distinguish some IMGT-functional V segments, including TRBV6-2 and TRBV6-3, so those segments were excluded. While some public TCRs were present in many individuals, most TCR sequences turned up only very rarely across donors. The study gave a list of about 170 TCR beta chains associated with cytomegalovirus. Linkage disequilibrium might explain the correlated functional status among segregating V segments, but an unknown experimental factor could not be ruled out. The earlier analysis of about 600 of the donors excluded roughly 16 rarely observed V segments, including chromosome 9 orphons, because counts were too low. In both the original and validation cohorts, the classifier was reported to diagnose cytomegalovirus status with high specificity and sensitivity. HLA typing was unavailable for some donors at each locus, so association tests used only the typed subset. Sequencing depth was assumed to be roughly uniform across donors in the presence/absence analyses, though that assumption may not hold. CMV serostatus was the only immune exposure information available for the cohort. According to a later analysis, TCR association rates differed among HLA loci, with DRB1 alleles showing the most associated TCRs and HLA-C alleles showing the fewest. In an earlier analysis of over 550 of the donors, most TCR beta V segments were observed in productive rearrangements about 87% or about 30% of the time, broadly matching IMGT annotations. The cohort was sequenced for TCR beta chains only, and without alpha or paired-chain data the features that could be detected were limited. Specific HLA alleles were associated with 15,000 to 20,000 TCR beta sequences at a false discovery rate of 0.05 in a later analysis. In a later analysis, most CMV-associated TCR beta chains were found to appear HLA-restricted, with HLA associations seemingly driven largely by CMV exposure. Compared with equally common non-associated chains, HLA-associated TCR beta chains in a later analysis were more clonally expanded and had lower generation probabilities. A further reported finding was that TCR beta sequences accurately predicted the HLA-A and HLA-B alleles for most subjects in the first cohort. A group of highly shared sequence variants was considered likely to be a technical artifact of the sequencing pipeline.

Deletion took 2 bases off V and 8 bases off J, with a span of 18 bases between the germline ends. The CDR3 numbers 15 residues from cysteine through phenylalanine. Just the 45-base CDR3 DNA is kept, in frame starting at base 1. CDR1 SGHAT and CDR2 FQNNGV are derived from the germline V gene. The library was generated by the immunoSEQ multiplex PCR assay. The multiplex PCR relied on a mix of 60 forward primers for TCR Vbeta segments and 13 reverse primers for TCR Jbeta segments. A multiplex PCR assay on genomic DNA amplified the CDR3 region of rearranged TCR beta genes. Amplified TCR beta libraries were sequenced as 87-base-pair reads on the Illumina HiSeq System. Concerning the study's data processing: Across the 600 to 700 repertoires, a later analysis counted 80 million or so unique TCR beta chains, around 11 million of which were shared by at least two donors. Raw reads were error-corrected and collapsed into unique sequences with a nearest-neighbor algorithm that merged closely related sequences to remove PCR and sequencing errors. V, D and J gene segments were assigned by aligning CDR3 sequences to IMGT reference sequences. For a sequence to be retained, a match of at least six nucleotides to both a V gene segment and a J gene segment was required. Rearrangements were called productive when the CDR3 lacked stop codons and stayed in frame with V and J; all others were non-productive. Following IMGT convention, CDR3 was defined as the stretch from the second conserved V-encoded cysteine to the conserved J-encoded phenylalanine. In an earlier analysis of roughly 580 of the donors, sequences lacking an unambiguous match to a single V gene segment were excluded. In an earlier analysis of a few hundred of the donors, a V segment was called functional when productive rearrangements were above 56.7%, and segregating when the standard deviation between donors exceeded 5%. A statistical classification framework was developed to diagnose cytomegalovirus status using the catalog of TCR beta chain sequences. In a later analysis, V and J genes were assigned by comparing TCR nucleotide sequences against IMGT/GENE-DB human TR gene sequences. A later analysis assigned CDR3 sequences and most-parsimonious VDJ recombination scenarios with the TCRdist pipeline. In a later analysis, each TCR beta chain was defined by its CDR3 amino acid sequence together with its V-gene family, and reads lacking a unique V-gene family were excluded. As a way to deal with suspected cross-contamination and a sequencing artifact, a later analysis dropped under 600 nucleotide sequences that were highly shared and had low generation probability. In a later analysis, a clonal expansion index was calculated for each public chain from normalized within-repertoire ranks of inferred template counts. Generation probabilities in a later analysis came from a VDJ recombination model fitted to out-of-frame rearrangements, and those results were checked against IGoR. A later analysis scored TCR-TCR, TCR-HLA and TCR-CMV co-occurrence with hypergeometric tests, applying a repertoire-size bias correction to TCR pairs. A later analysis estimated false discovery rates by permuting HLA or CMV assignments 20 times. A later analysis grouped co-occurring TCRs with DBSCAN, adding TCRdist sequence similarity when clustering within HLA-allele-positive subsets. Co-occurrence clustering excluded repertoires with fewer than 30,000 or more than 120,000 public chains, plus five with anomalous nucleotide sharing. Drawn from immuneACCESS, this table holds only the in-frame rearrangements with V and J called that TCRdb kept. Clones are partly lost; checked studies trace under half to an unresolved V gene and leave the rest unexplained. That table gives V, J and clone size, and the DNA gave D and trimming. The sample table records 150,000 to 200,000 clones; around four fifths of these occur just once. The top ten clones comprise 1.4% to 1.5% of the sample.

The cohort was made up of roughly 670 healthy bone marrow donors. At the time of sampling, every cohort member was nominally healthy, though immune exposures that went unrecorded were likely present. The donor was CMV seropositive and belonged to the group of 250 to 300 seropositive cohort members. A peripheral blood sample was collected from each donor, and TCR beta sequencing was performed on peripheral blood mononuclear cells. The Qiagen DNeasy Blood Extraction Kit was used to extract genomic DNA from the blood cell samples. The specimen sequenced was PBMCs. The sequence joins TRBV11-2 to TRBJ1-1, with the D gene not confidently named. The sequence derives from a woman aged 25 to 39 in good health and CMV-seropositive. The nucleotides read TGTGCCAGCAGCTTATCGAGGGTGCCCTCTCTAGAAGCTTTCTTT. Translated, it gives CASSLSRVPSLEAFF.